Below, 10 T cell receptor beta chains from the same sample are listed, as sequenced in a study of blood T cell repertoires in COVID-19. Here immunoSEQ multiplex PCR was the method, and the copy in TCRdb shows in-frame clones only, minus some. In the table there are under 300,000 clones, roughly 84% of which are singletons. Sequencing input: peripheral blood. The receptor set was obtained from a woman in her thirties or forties who had recovered from COVID-19.

The rearrangement uses TRBV5-1 and TRBJ1-2; 10 nucleotides match TRBD1. J gave up 6 bases and V 3 bases, and 5 bases lay outside the gene matches. This CDR3 spans 14 amino acids. Per germline, CDR1 SGHRS and CDR2 YFSETQ. CDR3 region: CASSSTGGKDGYTF. The CDR3 DNA follows: TGCGCCAGCAGCTCGACAGGGGGCAAGGATGGCTACACCTTC. The full variable domain, completed using reference TRBV5-1 and TRBJ1-2, is KAGVTQTPRYLIKTRGQQVTLSCSPISGHRSVSWYQQTPGQGLQFLFEYFSETQRNKGNFPGRFSGRQFSNSRSEMNVSTLELGDSALYLCASSSTGGKDGYTFGSGTRLTVV.

This chain uses TRBV6-5 with TRBJ1-4; 9 nucleotides match TRBD1. Germline V gene data show CDR1 as MNHEY and CDR2 as SVGAGI. The ends lost 8 bases at V and 7 bases at J; junction bases unmatched: 5. The CDR3 spans 13 residues. CDR3 in amino acids: CASRQGGGEKLFF. The CDR3 DNA sequence: TGTGCCAGCCGACAGGGGGGAGGTGAAAAACTGTTTTTT.

This sequence joins TRBV7-3 and TRBJ2-2; perhaps TRBD2 as D (6 bases). V was pared by 5 bases and J by 1 base, with 11 bases between. CDR3 size: 15 residues. CDR1 and CDR2 from the germline V gene are SGHTA and FQGTGA. The CDR3 protein is CASSPSRENTGELFF. The CDR3 DNA sequence: TGTGCCAGCAGCCCATCGCGGGAGAACACCGGGGAGCTGTTTTTT.

Here the CDR3 DNA reads TGTGCCAGCAGCCCCCGTGGGGAGGAGTCTGGAAACACCATATATTTT. This translates into CASSPRGEESGNTIYF. The genes are TRBV13 and TRBJ1-3; D not certain. Per the germline V gene, CDR1 is PRHDT and CDR2 is FYEKMQ (reference sequence). V lost 5 bases and J lost 1, with 15 bases in between. This CDR3 comprises 16 residues.

CDR3 amino acids: CASRRGTGSNEQFF. Here the CDR3 DNA reads TGTGCCAGCAGAAGGGGGACAGGGTCAAATGAGCAGTTCTTC. This sequence joins TRBV11-2 and TRBJ2-1; 9 bases match TRBD1. In germline, CDR1 is SGHAT, CDR2 FQNNGV. The CDR3 covers 14 residues. Trimming at V came to 6 bases and at J to 7 bases, leaving 7 bases not matched to a gene.

The V and J genes are TRBV7-9 and TRBJ1-2; possible D gene TRBD1, 5 bases. The CDR3 totals 15 residues. V lost 0 bases to trimming and J lost 0 bases, with 8 bases between them. Germline V lookup: CDR1 SEHNR, CDR2 FQNEAQ (reference sequence). The CDR3 DNA sequence: TGTGCCAGCAGCTTAGCAGGGGTTACTAACTATGGCTACACCTTC. Its protein is CASSLAGVTNYGYTF.

V and J are TRBV15 and TRBJ1-2; D remains unclear. CDR1 LNHNV and CDR2 YYDKDF come from the germline V gene (reference sequence). V gave up 3 bases and J gave up 8 bases, with 22 bases separating them. The CDR3 is made up of 16 amino acids. The CDR3 sequence: CATSREPGVGSRGYTF. The DNA of the CDR3 is TGTGCCACCAGCAGGGAACCGGGAGTTGGCAGTCGAGGCTACACCTTC.

This clone has just one count. The gene calls are TRBV11-2 and TRBJ2-1, with TRBD2 matching 7 bases. The V segment lost 4 bases and the J segment 5 bases; nucleotides outside the gene matches: 5. This CDR3 contains 14 residues. From germline, CDR1 is SGHAT and CDR2 FQNNGV. The CDR3 sequence is CASSYGGGHNEQFF. The CDR3 nucleotides read TGTGCCAGCAGCTACGGGGGAGGGCACAATGAGCAGTTCTTC.

V and J are TRBV15 and TRBJ1-4; D might be TRBD1 (6 bases). The CDR3 spans 13 residues. CDR1 LNHNV and CDR2 YYDKDF come from the germline V gene (reference sequence). V dropped 3 bases and J dropped 10 bases, with 12 bases sitting between them. CDR3 in amino acids: CATSSTTGRKLFF. CDR3 DNA sequence: TGTGCCACCAGCAGTACTACAGGGCGAAAACTGTTTTTT.

This rearrangement joins TRBV18 to TRBJ1-2; no definite D call. The CDR3 is made up of 14 amino acids. V lost 5 bases to trimming and J lost 4 bases, with 14 bases between them. CDR1 is KGHSH, CDR2 LQKENI, per germline. CDR3 in amino acids: CASSDRGLPYGYTF. CDR3 DNA sequence: TGTGCCAGCTCAGACCGAGGCCTCCCCTATGGCTACACCTTC.